Listed here are 21 T cell receptor beta chains from one sample, sequenced in a study of shared clonotypes between healthy human individuals. Clones were read by immunoSEQ multiplex PCR, and TCRdb kept only the in-frame ones, dropping some. The sample has about 2.4 million clones; approximately 93% are singletons. Material: naive CD4+ T cells from PBMCs. Subset given: CD45RA+ positively selected. The receptors shown here come from a young man in good health. Some clones in this sample may be carry-over from other donors' samples.

CDR3 protein: CATKGVGVEETQYF. The DNA of the CDR3 is TGCGCCACCAAGGGAGTGGGAGTAGAAGAGACCCAGTACTTC. The gene calls are TRBV5-1 and TRBJ2-5; the D gene is possibly TRBD2 (5 bases). V was shortened by 9 bases and J by 3 bases, with 18 bases between the two germline ends. There are 14 residues in the CDR3. CDR1 is SGHRS, CDR2 YFSETQ, per germline.

The V call is TRBV7-9, the J call TRBJ2-1; TRBD1 or TRBD2 may be the D gene (5 bases each). The CDR3 runs 18 residues. Germline-derived CDR1 and CDR2 are SEHNR and FQNEAQ (reference sequence). V was clipped by 6 bases and J by 0 bases, with 21 bases between them. CDR3 protein: CASRPPALSGHSYNEQFF. In DNA, the CDR3 is TGTGCCAGCAGACCGCCTGCGTTAAGCGGACACTCCTACAATGAGCAGTTCTTC.

The chain recombines TRBV4-3 with TRBJ2-7; 8 nucleotides agree with TRBD1. Germline V gene data show CDR1 as LGHNA and CDR2 as YSLEER. V shed 2 bases and J 1 base; nucleotides not matched to a gene: 16. This CDR3 region has 19 residues. This CDR3 reads CASSQYSIGTGTGSYEQYF. The CDR3 DNA is TGCGCCAGCAGCCAATATTCTATCGGGACCGGGACAGGATCCTACGAGCAGTACTTC.

V is TRBV14 and J is TRBJ2-7, with 7 positions matching TRBD2. Germline-derived CDR1 and CDR2 are SGHDN and FVKESK. The CDR3 is 15 amino acids. J was trimmed by 7 bases and V by 8 bases; bases with no gene match: 17. The CDR3, as DNA: TGTGCCAGCCTCCGAGGCGCGCGGGAGCCGCGGGAGCAGTACTTC. Amino acid sequence: CASLRGAREPREQYF. Combining the CDR3 with reference TRBV14 and TRBJ2-7 gives the whole variable domain EAGVTQFPSHSVIEKGQTVTLRCDPISGHDNLYWYRRVMGKEIKFLLHFVKESKQDESGMPNNRFLAERTGGTYSTLKVQPAELEDSGVYFCASLRGAREPREQYFGPGTRLTVT.

V and J are TRBV7-2 and TRBJ2-3; 8 bases agree with TRBD2. In germline, CDR1 is SGHTA, CDR2 FQGNSA. CDR3 size: 17 residues. The V gene end was trimmed by 1 base and the J gene end by 2 bases; junction bases not matched to a gene: 8. Here the CDR3 reads CASSLVASGLTTDTQYF. Here the CDR3 DNA reads TGTGCCAGCAGCTTAGTGGCTAGCGGGCTGACCACAGATACGCAGTATTTT.

The rearrangement joins TRBV7-2 to TRBJ2-3; 10 bases fit TRBD2. Losses at the gene ends were 4 bases for V and 1 base for J; bases not matched to a gene: 8. The CDR3 contains 17 residues. The germline CDR1 and CDR2 sequences are SGHTA and FQGNSA. The CDR3 region has the DNA TGTGCCAGCAGCTCCAGGGCAGCGGGAGGGGGCACAGATACGCAGTATTTT. It yields the protein CASSSRAAGGGTDTQYF.

This chain connects TRBV7-2 to TRBJ1-2; D gene unclear. The CDR3 loop spans 13 amino acids. V shed 5 bases and J shed 0 bases, with 7 bases lying between them. Germline V gene lookup returns CDR1 SGHTA and CDR2 FQGNSA. The CDR3 protein is CASSRAPNYGYTF. The DNA for the CDR3 is TGTGCCAGCAGCCGTGCACCTAACTATGGCTACACCTTC.

This sequence joins TRBV19 and TRBJ2-7, with D possibly matching TRBD1 (6 bases). V was pared by 7 bases and J by 0 bases, with 16 bases between. Germline V lookup: CDR1 LNHDA, CDR2 SQIVND (reference sequence). The CDR3 is 15 residues long. The CDR3 sequence: CASTFAQGSSYEQYF. The DNA of the CDR3 is TGTGCCAGTACATTTGCTCAGGGGAGCTCCTACGAGCAGTACTTC.

The V and J genes are TRBV7-2 and TRBJ2-1, with 7 bases lining up with TRBD2. Germline-derived CDR1 and CDR2 are SGHTA and FQGNSA. The junction had 10 bases not matched to a gene; V was cut back by 5 bases and J by 6 bases. CDR3 size: 15 residues. CDR3 bases: TGTGCCAGCAGCCTAACGGGGAGGGCCCGCAATGAGCAGTTCTTC. Amino acid sequence: CASSLTGRARNEQFF.

This chain uses TRBV18 with TRBJ1-2; 7 positions agree with TRBD1. The CDR3 sequence is 16 residues long. Germline CDR1 and CDR2: KGHSH and LQKENI. Trimming removed 5 bases from V and 3 bases from J; junction bases left unmatched: 12. CDR3 nucleotides: TGTGCCAGCTCATCGTATTTACAGGGGTTTGACTATGGCTACACCTTC. Translated, it gives CASSSYLQGFDYGYTF.

The chain uses TRBV18 and TRBJ1-6; no clear D. Germline lookup yields CDR1 KGHSH and CDR2 LQKENI. V lost 4 bases, J lost 12 bases, and 13 bases lay in between. This CDR3 contains 13 residues. The CDR3 DNA reads as TGTGCCAGCTCACTAAAACCGGAAGGACCCCTCCACTTT. Translating gives CASSLKPEGPLHF. Supplemented by reference TRBV18 and TRBJ1-6, the full variable domain reads NAGVMQNPRHLVRRRGQEARLRCSPMKGHSHVYWYRQLPEEGLKFMVYLQKENIIDESGMPKERFSAEFPKEGPSILRIQQVVRGDSAAYFCASSLKPEGPLHFGNGTRLTVT.

V usage is TRBV5-1 and J usage is TRBJ1-1; the D gene is possibly TRBD1 (6 bases). V was cut by 6 bases and J by 0 bases, with 12 bases left in between. CDR1 is SGHRS and CDR2 is YFSETQ in the germline V gene. This CDR3 has 14 residues. The CDR3 region has the DNA TGCGCCAGCACCGAACAGGGTCTGAACACTGAAGCTTTCTTT. This encodes CASTEQGLNTEAFF. Full variable domain (missing parts from reference TRBV5-1 and TRBJ1-1): KAGVTQTPRYLIKTRGQQVTLSCSPISGHRSVSWYQQTPGQGLQFLFEYFSETQRNKGNFPGRFSGRQFSNSRSEMNVSTLELGDSALYLCASTEQGLNTEAFFGQGTRLTVV.

The gene calls are TRBV11-3 and TRBJ1-1; TRBD1 is a possible D gene (5 bases). V was clipped by 1 base and J by 10 bases, with 16 bases between them. The CDR3 is made up of 14 amino acids. CDR1 and CDR2 (germline): SGHNT, YENEEA. CDR3 bases: TGTGCCAGCAGCTTAGGAGGGGCCGGATCCCGAGCTTTCTTT. This encodes CASSLGGAGSRAFF.

The genes are TRBV19 and TRBJ1-3, with no clear D. Germline loops: CDR1 LNHDA, CDR2 SQIVND (reference sequence). The CDR3 sequence is 16 residues long. V lost 4 bases and J 2 bases, leaving 15 bases between the germline ends. DNA of the CDR3: TGTGCCAGTAGTACGAAAACGGGCCGGGCTGGAAACACCATATATTTT. Its translation: CASSTKTGRAGNTIYF. The full variable domain, in which reference TRBV19 and TRBJ1-3 provide the parts outside the CDR3, is DGGITQSPKYLFRKEGQNVTLSCEQNLNHDAMYWYRQDPGQGLRLIYYSQIVNDFQKGDIAEGYSVSREKKESFPLTVTSAQKNPTAFYLCASSTKTGRAGNTIYFGEGSWLTVV.

On this clone itself: Other DNA sequences in this sample translate to the same CDR3. V is TRBV7-2 and J is TRBJ1-3; D not resolved. With 1 base removed from V and 0 bases from J, the gap between germline ends came to 7 bases. This CDR3 comprises 15 residues. From germline, CDR1 is SGHTA and CDR2 FQGNSA. CDR3 sequence: CASSLVGDSGNTIYF. CDR3 coding DNA: TGTGCCAGCAGCTTAGTCGGCGACTCTGGAAACACCATATATTTT. The full variable domain, with the rest looked up from reference TRBV7-2 and TRBJ1-3, is GAGVSQSPSNKVTEKGKDVELRCDPISGHTALYWYRQSLGQGLEFLIYFQGNSAPDKSGLPSDRFSAERTGGSVSTLTIQRTQQEDSAVYLCASSLVGDSGNTIYFGEGSWLTVV.

The CDR3 protein is CASRTLGFAYNEQFF. The CDR3 DNA reads TGTGCCAGCAGAACCCTGGGTTTCGCCTACAATGAGCAGTTCTTC. The J gene is TRBJ2-1, the V gene TRBV27; D gene ambiguous. The germline gives CDR1 MNHEY, CDR2 SMNVEV (reference sequence). Trimming removed 6 bases from V and 2 bases from J, with 14 bases in between. This CDR3 spans 15 amino acids.

The DNA of the CDR3 is TGTGCCAGTAGTACGACCTTTTTACCCGGGACAGGGTATGGCTACACCTTC. Amino acids: CASSTTFLPGTGYGYTF. This rearrangement joins TRBV19 to TRBJ1-2, with 9 bases lining up with TRBD1. Germline V gene sequence: CDR1 LNHDA, CDR2 SQIVND (reference sequence). This CDR3 is 17 amino acids long. V trimming: 4 bases; J trimming: 5 bases; junction bases outside the gene matches: 14. Using reference TRBV19 and TRBJ1-2 for the parts outside the CDR3, the full variable domain is DGGITQSPKYLFRKEGQNVTLSCEQNLNHDAMYWYRQDPGQGLRLIYYSQIVNDFQKGDIAEGYSVSREKKESFPLTVTSAQKNPTAFYLCASSTTFLPGTGYGYTFGSGTRLTVV.

The rearrangement links TRBV30 to TRBJ2-7; 8 bases line up with TRBD2. Germline V gene sequence: CDR1 GTSNPN, CDR2 SVGIG (reference sequence). CDR3 size: 15 residues. V trimming: 1 base; J trimming: 7 bases; junction bases outside the gene matches: 12. For the CDR3, the DNA is TGTGCCTGGAGTGCTCCGGGACTAGGTTCCTTGGAGCAGTACTTC. Its translation: CAWSAPGLGSLEQYF.

The rearrangement joins TRBV29-1 to TRBJ2-7; 9 nucleotides line up with TRBD2. Germline V CDR1 and CDR2: SQVTM, ANQGSEA. The CDR3 sequence is 12 residues long. J gave up 1 base and V 7 bases, and 2 bases lay outside the gene matches. The CDR3 DNA reads as TGCAGCGCGCGGGAGGGTTCCTACGAGCAGTACTTC. Translating it yields CSAREGSYEQYF.

The rearrangement uses TRBV5-1 and TRBJ1-2, with TRBD1 matching 7 bases. Germline CDR1 and CDR2: SGHRS and YFSETQ. Trimming took 0 bases from V and 2 from J; bases not matched to a gene: 7. The CDR3 has 16 residues. The CDR3 is CASSLASDRENYGYTF. The CDR3 nucleotides are TGCGCCAGCAGCTTGGCCTCTGACAGGGAAAACTATGGCTACACCTTC.

The V and J genes are TRBV10-3 and TRBJ1-3; TRBD1 is a possible D gene (5 bases). Germline V lookup: CDR1 ENHRY, CDR2 SYGVKD. The germline V and J ends were trimmed by 2 bases and 4 bases, with 18 bases remaining between them. This CDR3 has 17 residues. CDR3 loop: CAISETWGLSLGNTIYF. DNA of the CDR3: TGTGCCATCAGTGAGACCTGGGGCCTGTCGTTGGGAAACACCATATATTTT.